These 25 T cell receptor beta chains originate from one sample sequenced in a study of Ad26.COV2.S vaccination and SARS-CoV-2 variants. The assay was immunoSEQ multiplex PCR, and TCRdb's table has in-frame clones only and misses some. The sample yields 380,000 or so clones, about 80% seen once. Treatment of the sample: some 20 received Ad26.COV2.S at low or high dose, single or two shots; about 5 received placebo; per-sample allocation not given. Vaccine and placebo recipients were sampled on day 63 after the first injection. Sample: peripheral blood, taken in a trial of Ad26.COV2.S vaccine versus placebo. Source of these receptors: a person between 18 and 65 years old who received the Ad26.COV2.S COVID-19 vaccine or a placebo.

CDR3 sequence: CASSLGGSIHSNEQFF. CDR3 in DNA: TGCGCCAGCAGCTTGGGGGGTAGCATCCACTCGAATGAGCAGTTCTTC. The chain combines TRBV5-1 with TRBJ2-1, with no clear D. This CDR3 contains 16 residues. V gave up 0 bases and J gave up 7 bases, with 17 bases separating them. The germline V gene has CDR1 SGHRS and CDR2 YFSETQ. Filled out from reference TRBV5-1 and TRBJ2-1, the complete variable domain reads KAGVTQTPRYLIKTRGQQVTLSCSPISGHRSVSWYQQTPGQGLQFLFEYFSETQRNKGNFPGRFSGRQFSNSRSEMNVSTLELGDSALYLCASSLGGSIHSNEQFFGPGTRLTVL.

The CDR3 nucleotides are TGCGCCAGCAGTAGGGCCCTTTTGGATAATGAAAAACTGTTTTTT. Protein product: CASSRALLDNEKLFF. J is TRBJ1-4 and V is TRBV5-1, with D hard to call. CDR3 size: 15 residues. V lost 5 bases, J lost 4 bases, and 15 bases lay in between. Per the germline V gene, CDR1 is SGHRS and CDR2 is YFSETQ.

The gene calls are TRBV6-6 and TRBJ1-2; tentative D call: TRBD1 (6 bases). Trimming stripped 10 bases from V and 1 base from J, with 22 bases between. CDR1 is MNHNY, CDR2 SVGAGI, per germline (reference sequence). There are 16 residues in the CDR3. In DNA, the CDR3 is TGTGCCACCATTGGAGAGGGGGGGCGCGGTAACTATGGCTACACCTTC. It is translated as CATIGEGGRGNYGYTF.

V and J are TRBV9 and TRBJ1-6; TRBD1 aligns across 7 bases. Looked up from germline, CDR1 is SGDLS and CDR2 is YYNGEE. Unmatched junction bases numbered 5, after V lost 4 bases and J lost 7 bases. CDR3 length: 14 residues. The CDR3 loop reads CASSSLRGNSPLHF. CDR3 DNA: TGTGCCAGCAGCTCCCTCAGGGGGAATTCACCCCTCCACTTT.

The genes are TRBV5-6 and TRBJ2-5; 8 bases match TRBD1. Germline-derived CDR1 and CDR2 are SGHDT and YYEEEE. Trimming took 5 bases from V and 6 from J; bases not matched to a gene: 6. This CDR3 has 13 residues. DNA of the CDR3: TGTGCCAGCAGTTTAGACAGGGGCAAGACCCAGTACTTC. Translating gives CASSLDRGKTQYF.

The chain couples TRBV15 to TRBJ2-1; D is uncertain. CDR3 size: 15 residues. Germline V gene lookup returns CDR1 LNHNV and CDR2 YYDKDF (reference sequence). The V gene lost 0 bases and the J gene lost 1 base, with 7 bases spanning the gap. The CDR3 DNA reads TGTGCCACCAGCAGAGATAAATCTTCCTACAATGAGCAGTTCTTC. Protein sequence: CATSRDKSSYNEQFF.

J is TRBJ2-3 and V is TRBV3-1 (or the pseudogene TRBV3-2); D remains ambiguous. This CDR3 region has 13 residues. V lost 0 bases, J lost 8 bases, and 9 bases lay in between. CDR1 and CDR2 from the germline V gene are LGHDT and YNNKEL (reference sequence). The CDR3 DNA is TGTGCCAGCAGCCAAGAGACGCTTTCTACGCAGTATTTT. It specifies CASSQETLSTQYF.

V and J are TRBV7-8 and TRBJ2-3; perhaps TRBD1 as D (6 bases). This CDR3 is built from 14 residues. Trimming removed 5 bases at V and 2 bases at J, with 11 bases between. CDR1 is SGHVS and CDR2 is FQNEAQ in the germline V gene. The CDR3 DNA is TGTGCCAGCAGCCTACGGACAGTCACAGATACGCAGTATTTT. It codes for CASSLRTVTDTQYF.

The CDR3 region is CASSNMEVRNTEAFF. The CDR3 nucleotides are TGTGCCAGCAGCAACATGGAGGTCCGGAACACTGAAGCTTTCTTT. This chain connects TRBV7-9 to TRBJ1-1; D remains ambiguous. The V end was cut by 5 bases, the J end by 1 base, with 14 bases between. This CDR3 has 15 amino acids. Germline assignment: CDR1 SEHNR and CDR2 FQNEAQ (reference sequence).

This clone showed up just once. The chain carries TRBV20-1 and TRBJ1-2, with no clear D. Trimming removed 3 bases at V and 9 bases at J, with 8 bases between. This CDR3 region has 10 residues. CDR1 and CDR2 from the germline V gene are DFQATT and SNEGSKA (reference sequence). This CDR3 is CSARDISYTF. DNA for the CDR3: TGCAGTGCTAGGGATATTAGCTACACCTTC.

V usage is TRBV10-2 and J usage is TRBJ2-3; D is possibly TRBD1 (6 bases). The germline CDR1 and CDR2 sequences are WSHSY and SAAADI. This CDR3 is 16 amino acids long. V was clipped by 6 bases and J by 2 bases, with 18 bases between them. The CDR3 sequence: CASRTPARGNTDTQYF. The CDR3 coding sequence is TGCGCCAGCAGAACTCCCGCCAGGGGAAACACAGATACGCAGTATTTT.

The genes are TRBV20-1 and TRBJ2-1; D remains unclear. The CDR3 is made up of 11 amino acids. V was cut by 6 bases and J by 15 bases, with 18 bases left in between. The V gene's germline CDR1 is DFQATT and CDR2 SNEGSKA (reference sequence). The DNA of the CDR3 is TGCAGTGCCGCCCCCGGGCCTCTGTGGTTCTTC. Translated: CSAAPGPLWFF.

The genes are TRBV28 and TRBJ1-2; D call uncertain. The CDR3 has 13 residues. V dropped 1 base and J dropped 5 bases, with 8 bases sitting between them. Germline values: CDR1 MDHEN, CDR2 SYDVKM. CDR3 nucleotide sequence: TGTGCCAGCAGTTTATTAGCCGCATATGGCTACACCTTC. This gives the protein CASSLLAAYGYTF.

DNA for the CDR3: TGTGCCAGCAGCCAAGATGGACAGGGGATTGTTCAGCCCCAGCATTTT. It codes for CASSQDGQGIVQPQHF. This sequence joins TRBV4-2 and TRBJ1-5; 9 nucleotides align to TRBD1. Losses at the gene ends were 0 bases for V and 6 bases for J; bases not matched to a gene: 6. The CDR3 consists of 16 residues. CDR1 is LGHNA, CDR2 YNFKEQ, per germline.

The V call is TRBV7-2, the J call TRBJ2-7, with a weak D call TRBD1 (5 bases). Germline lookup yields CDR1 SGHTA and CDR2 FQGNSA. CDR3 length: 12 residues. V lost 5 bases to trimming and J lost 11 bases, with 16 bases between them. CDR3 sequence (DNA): TGTGCCAGCAGCCGGAGAAGGGGATTAAAGTACTTC. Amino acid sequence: CASSRRRGLKYF.

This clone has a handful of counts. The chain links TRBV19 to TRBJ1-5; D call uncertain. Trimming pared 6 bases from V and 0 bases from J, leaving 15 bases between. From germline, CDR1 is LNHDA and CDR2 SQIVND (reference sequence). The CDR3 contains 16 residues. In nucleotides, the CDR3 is TGTGCCAGTAGGAAAGACCCACGGGGTAGCAATCAGCCCCAGCATTTT. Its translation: CASRKDPRGSNQPQHF. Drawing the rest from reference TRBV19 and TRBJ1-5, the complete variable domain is DGGITQSPKYLFRKEGQNVTLSCEQNLNHDAMYWYRQDPGQGLRLIYYSQIVNDFQKGDIAEGYSVSREKKESFPLTVTSAQKNPTAFYLCASRKDPRGSNQPQHFGDGTRLSIL.

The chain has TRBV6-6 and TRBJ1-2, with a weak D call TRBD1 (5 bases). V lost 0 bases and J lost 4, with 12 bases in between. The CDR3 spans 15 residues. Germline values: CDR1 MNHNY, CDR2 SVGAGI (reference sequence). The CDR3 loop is CASSYSVGAAYGYTF. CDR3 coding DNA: TGTGCCAGCAGTTACTCCGTCGGGGCTGCCTATGGCTACACCTTC.

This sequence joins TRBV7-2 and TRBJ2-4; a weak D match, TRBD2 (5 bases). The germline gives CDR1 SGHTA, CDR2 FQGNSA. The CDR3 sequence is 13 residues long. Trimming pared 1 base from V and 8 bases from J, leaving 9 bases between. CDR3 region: CASSLGLGDIQYF. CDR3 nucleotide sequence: TGTGCCAGCAGCTTAGGACTCGGGGACATTCAGTACTTC.

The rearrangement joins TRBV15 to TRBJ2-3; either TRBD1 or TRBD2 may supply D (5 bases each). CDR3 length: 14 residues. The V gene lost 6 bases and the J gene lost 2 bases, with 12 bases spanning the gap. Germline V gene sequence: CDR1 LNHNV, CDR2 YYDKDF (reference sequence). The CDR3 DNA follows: TGTGCCACCAGTTCGGGGCTTACCACAGATACGCAGTATTTT. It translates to CATSSGLTTDTQYF. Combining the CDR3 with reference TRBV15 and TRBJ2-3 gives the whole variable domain DAMVIQNPRYQVTQFGKPVTLSCSQTLNHNVMYWYQQKSSQAPKLLFHYYDKDFNNEADTPDNFQSRRPNTSFCFLDIRSPGLGDTAMYLCATSSGLTTDTQYFGPGTRLTVL.

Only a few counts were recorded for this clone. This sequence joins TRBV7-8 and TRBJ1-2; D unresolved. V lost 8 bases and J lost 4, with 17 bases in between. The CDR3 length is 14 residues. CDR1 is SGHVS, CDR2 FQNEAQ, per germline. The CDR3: CASLSDPGGYGYTF. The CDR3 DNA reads TGTGCCAGCTTGTCGGACCCCGGCGGCTATGGCTACACCTTC.

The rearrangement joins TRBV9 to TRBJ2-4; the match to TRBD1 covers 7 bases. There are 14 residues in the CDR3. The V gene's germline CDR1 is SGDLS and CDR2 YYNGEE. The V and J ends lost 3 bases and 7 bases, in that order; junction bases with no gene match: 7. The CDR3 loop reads CASSATGSSNIQYF. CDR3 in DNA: TGTGCCAGCAGCGCGACAGGGTCGTCGAACATTCAGTACTTC.

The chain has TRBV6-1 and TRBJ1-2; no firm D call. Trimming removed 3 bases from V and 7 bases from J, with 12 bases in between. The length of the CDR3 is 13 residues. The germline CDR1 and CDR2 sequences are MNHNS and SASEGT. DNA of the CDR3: TGTGCCAGCAGTGATGAGGGCTGGAGTGGCTACACCTTC. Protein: CASSDEGWSGYTF.

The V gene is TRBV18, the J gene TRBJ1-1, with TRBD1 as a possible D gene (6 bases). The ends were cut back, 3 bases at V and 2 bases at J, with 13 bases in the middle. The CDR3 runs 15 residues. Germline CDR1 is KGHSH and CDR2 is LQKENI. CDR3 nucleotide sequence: TGTGCCAGCTCACCGCTCGTGGGGGCTAACACTGAAGCTTTCTTT. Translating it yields CASSPLVGANTEAFF. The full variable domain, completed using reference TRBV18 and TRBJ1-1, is NAGVMQNPRHLVRRRGQEARLRCSPMKGHSHVYWYRQLPEEGLKFMVYLQKENIIDESGMPKERFSAEFPKEGPSILRIQQVVRGDSAAYFCASSPLVGANTEAFFGQGTRLTVV.

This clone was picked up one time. CDR3 sequence (DNA): TGCGCCAGCAATCAGGGACAACCGAACACTGAAGCTTTCTTT. Its translation: CASNQGQPNTEAFF. This chain connects TRBV5-1 to TRBJ1-1, with a tentative D call TRBD1 (6 bases). V was cut by 6 bases and J by 1 base, with 13 bases left in between. CDR3 length equals 14 residues. The germline V gene has CDR1 SGHRS and CDR2 YFSETQ.

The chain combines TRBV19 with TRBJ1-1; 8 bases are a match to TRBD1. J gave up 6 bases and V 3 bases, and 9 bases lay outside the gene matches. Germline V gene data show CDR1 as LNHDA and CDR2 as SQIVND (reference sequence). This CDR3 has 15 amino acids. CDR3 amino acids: CASSMRTGTLPEAFF. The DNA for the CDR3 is TGTGCCAGTAGTATGAGGACAGGGACGCTTCCTGAAGCTTTCTTT.